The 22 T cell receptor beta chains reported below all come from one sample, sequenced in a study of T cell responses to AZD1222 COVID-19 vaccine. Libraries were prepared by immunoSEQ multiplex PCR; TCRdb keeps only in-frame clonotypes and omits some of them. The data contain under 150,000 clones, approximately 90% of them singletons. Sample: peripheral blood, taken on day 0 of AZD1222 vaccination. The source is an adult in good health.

CDR3 amino acids: CASSTGQGNQPQHF. The CDR3 nucleotides read TGTGCCAGCAGTACGGGACAGGGAAATCAGCCCCAGCATTTT. The J gene is TRBJ1-5, the V gene TRBV6-5, with TRBD1 identical over 9 bases. The germline V gene has CDR1 MNHEY and CDR2 SVGAGI. The CDR3 length is 14 residues. The V and J ends lost 5 bases and 4 bases, in that order; junction bases with no gene match: 3.

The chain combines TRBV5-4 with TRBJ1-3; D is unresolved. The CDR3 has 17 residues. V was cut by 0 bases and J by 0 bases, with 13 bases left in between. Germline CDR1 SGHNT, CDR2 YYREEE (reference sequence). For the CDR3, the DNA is TGTGCCAGCAGCTTGGAACCAGGCAGGAACTCTGGAAACACCATATATTTT. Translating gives CASSLEPGRNSGNTIYF.

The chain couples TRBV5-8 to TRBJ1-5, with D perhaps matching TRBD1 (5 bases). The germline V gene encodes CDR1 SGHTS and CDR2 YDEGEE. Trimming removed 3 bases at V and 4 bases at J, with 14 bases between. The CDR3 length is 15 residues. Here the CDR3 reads CASSSRQGANQPQHF. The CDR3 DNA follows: TGTGCCAGCAGCTCAAGGCAGGGAGCAAATCAGCCCCAGCATTTT. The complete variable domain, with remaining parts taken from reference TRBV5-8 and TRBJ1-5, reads EAGVTQSPTHLIKTRGQQATLRCSPISGHTSVYWYQQALGLGLQFLLWYDEGEERNRGNFPPRFSGRQFPNYSSELNVNALELEDSALYLCASSSRQGANQPQHFGDGTRLSIL.

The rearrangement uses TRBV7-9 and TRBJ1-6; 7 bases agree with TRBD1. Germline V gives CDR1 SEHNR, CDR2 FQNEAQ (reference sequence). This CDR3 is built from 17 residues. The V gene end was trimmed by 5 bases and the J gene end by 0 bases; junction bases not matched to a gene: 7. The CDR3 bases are TGTGCCAGCAGCAGACCGGGACAGAGCTCCTATAATTCACCCCTCCACTTT. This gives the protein CASSRPGQSSYNSPLHF. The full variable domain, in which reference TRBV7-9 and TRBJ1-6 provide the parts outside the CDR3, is DTGVSQNPRHKITKRGQNVTFRCDPISEHNRLYWYRQTLGQGPEFLTYFQNEAQLEKSRLLSDRFSAERPKGSFSTLEIQRTEQGDSAMYLCASSRPGQSSYNSPLHFGNGTRLTVT.

CDR3 region: CSGSGTGDPHTF. The CDR3 DNA sequence: TGCAGCGGATCCGGGACAGGGGACCCCCACACCTTC. The V and J genes are TRBV29-1 and TRBJ1-2; 10 positions agree with TRBD1. V lost 7 bases and J lost 12; bases outside the gene matches: 11. CDR1 and CDR2 from the germline V gene are SQVTM and ANQGSEA. This CDR3 has 12 residues. The variable domain in full, with the rest retrieved from reference TRBV29-1 and TRBJ1-2, is SAVISQKPSRDICQRGTSLTIQCQVDSQVTMMFWYRQQPGQSLTLIATANQGSEATYESGFVIDKFPISRPNLTFSTLTVSNMSPEDSSIYLCSGSGTGDPHTFGSGTRLTVV.

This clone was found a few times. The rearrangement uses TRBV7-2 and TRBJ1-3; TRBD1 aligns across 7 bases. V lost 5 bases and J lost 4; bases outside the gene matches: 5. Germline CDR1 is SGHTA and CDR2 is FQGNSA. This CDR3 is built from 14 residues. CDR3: CASSIQTGGNTIYF. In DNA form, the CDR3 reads TGTGCCAGCAGCATCCAGACAGGGGGAAACACCATATATTTT.

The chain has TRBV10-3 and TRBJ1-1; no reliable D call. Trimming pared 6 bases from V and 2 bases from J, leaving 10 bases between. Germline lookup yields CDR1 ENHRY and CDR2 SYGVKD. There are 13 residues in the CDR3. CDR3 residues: CAISLIRNTEAFF. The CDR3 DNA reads TGTGCCATCAGCCTCATCCGTAACACTGAAGCTTTCTTT.

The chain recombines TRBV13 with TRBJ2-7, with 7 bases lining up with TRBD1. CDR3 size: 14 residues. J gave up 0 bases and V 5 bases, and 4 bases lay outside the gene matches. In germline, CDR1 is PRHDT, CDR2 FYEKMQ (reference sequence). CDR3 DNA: TGTGCCAGCAGCAAACCAGGGGGCTCCTACGAGCAGTACTTC. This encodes CASSKPGGSYEQYF.

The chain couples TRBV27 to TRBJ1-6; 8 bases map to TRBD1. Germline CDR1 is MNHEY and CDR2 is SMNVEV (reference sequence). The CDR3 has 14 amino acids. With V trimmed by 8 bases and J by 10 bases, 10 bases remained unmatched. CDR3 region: CASSQQGEGSPLHF. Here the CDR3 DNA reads TGTGCCAGCTCCCAACAGGGGGAAGGATCACCCCTCCACTTT.

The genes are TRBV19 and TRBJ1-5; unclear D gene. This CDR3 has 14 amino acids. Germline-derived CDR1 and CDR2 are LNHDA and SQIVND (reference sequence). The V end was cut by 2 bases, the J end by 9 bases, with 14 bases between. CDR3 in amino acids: CASSISSSPGPQHF. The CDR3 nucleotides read TGTGCCAGTAGTATAAGCAGCTCCCCTGGGCCCCAGCATTTT.

The CDR3 DNA is TGTGCTAGTCAACGGTTAGGAACTGAAGCTTTCTTT. As protein: CASQRLGTEAFF. V usage is TRBV12-5 and J usage is TRBJ1-1; no reliable D call. The CDR3 spans 12 residues. The V end was cut by 8 bases, the J end by 5 bases, with 12 bases between. Germline V lookup: CDR1 LGHNT, CDR2 FRNRAP.

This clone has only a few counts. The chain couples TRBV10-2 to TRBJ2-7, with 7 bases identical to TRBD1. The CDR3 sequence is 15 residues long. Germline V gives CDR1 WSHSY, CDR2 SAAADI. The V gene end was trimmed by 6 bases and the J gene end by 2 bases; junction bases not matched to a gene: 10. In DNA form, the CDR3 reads TGCGCCAGCAGCCCGCCCGGGACAGCGCCCTACGAGCAGTACTTC. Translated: CASSPPGTAPYEQYF.

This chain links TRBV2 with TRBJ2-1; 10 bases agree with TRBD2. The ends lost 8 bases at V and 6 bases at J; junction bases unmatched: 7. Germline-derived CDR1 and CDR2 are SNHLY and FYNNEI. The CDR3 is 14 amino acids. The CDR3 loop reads CASLGLADGNEQFF. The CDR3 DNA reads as TGTGCCAGCCTCGGACTAGCGGATGGCAATGAGCAGTTCTTC. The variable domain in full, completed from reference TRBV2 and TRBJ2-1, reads EPEVTQTPSHQVTQMGQEVILRCVPISNHLYFYWYRQILGQKVEFLVSFYNNEISEKSEIFDDQFSVERPDGSNFTLKIRSTKLEDSAMYFCASLGLADGNEQFFGPGTRLTVL.

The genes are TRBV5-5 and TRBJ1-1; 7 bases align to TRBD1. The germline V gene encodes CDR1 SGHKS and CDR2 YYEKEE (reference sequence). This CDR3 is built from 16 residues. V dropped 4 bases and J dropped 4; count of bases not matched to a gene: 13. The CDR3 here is CASSNYDRVGGTEAFF. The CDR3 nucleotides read TGTGCCAGCAGCAACTATGACAGGGTCGGAGGCACTGAAGCTTTCTTT.

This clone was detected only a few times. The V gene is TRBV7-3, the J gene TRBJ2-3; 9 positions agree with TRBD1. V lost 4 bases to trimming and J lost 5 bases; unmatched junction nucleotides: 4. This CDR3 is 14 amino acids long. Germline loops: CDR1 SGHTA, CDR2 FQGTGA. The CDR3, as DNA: TGTGCCAGCAGCTCACAGGGGGCGGGAGATACGCAGTATTTT. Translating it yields CASSSQGAGDTQYF. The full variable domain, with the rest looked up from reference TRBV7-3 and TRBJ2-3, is GAGVSQTPSNKVTEKGKYVELRCDPISGHTALYWYRQSLGQGPEFLIYFQGTGAADDSGLPNDRFFAVRPEGSVSTLKIQRTERGDSAVYLCASSSQGAGDTQYFGPGTRLTVL.

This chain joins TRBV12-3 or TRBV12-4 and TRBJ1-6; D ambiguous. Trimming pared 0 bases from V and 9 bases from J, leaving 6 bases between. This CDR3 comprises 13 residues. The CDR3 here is CASSLASRSPLHF. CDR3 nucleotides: TGTGCCAGCAGTTTAGCCTCCCGTTCACCCCTCCACTTT.

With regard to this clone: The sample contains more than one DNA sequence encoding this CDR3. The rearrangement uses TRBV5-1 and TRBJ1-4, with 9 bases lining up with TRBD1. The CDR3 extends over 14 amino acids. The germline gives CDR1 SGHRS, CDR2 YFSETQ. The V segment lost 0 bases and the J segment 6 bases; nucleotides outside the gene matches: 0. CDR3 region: CASSLGQGDEKLFF. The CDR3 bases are TGCGCCAGCAGCTTGGGACAGGGGGATGAAAAACTGTTTTTT.

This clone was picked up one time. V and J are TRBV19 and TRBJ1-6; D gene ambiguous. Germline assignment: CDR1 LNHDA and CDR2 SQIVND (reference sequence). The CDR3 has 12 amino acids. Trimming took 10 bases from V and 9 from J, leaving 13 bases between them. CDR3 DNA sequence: TGTGCCACCGCAGACGGAATTTCACCCCTCCACTTT. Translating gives CATADGISPLHF. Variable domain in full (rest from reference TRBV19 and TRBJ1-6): DGGITQSPKYLFRKEGQNVTLSCEQNLNHDAMYWYRQDPGQGLRLIYYSQIVNDFQKGDIAEGYSVSREKKESFPLTVTSAQKNPTAFYLCATADGISPLHFGNGTRLTVT.

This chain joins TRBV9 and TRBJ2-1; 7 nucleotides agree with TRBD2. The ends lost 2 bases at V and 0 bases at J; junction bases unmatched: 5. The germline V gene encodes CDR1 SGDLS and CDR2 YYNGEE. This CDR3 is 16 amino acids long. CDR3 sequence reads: CASSVSGLSSYNEQFF. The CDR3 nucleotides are TGTGCCAGCAGCGTTAGCGGGTTGAGCTCCTACAATGAGCAGTTCTTC.

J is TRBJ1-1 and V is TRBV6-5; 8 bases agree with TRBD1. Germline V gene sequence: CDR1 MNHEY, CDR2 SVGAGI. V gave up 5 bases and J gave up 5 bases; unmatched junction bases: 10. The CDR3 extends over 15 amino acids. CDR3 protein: CASSSQGALGTEAFF. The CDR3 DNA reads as TGTGCCAGCAGTAGCCAGGGGGCATTGGGAACTGAAGCTTTCTTT.

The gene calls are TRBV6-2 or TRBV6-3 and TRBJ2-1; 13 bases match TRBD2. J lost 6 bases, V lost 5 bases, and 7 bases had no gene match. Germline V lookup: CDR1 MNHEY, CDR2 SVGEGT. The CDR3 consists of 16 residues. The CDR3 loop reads CASSNDWTSGGNEQFF. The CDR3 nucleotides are TGTGCCAGCAGTAATGACTGGACTAGCGGGGGCAATGAGCAGTTCTTC.

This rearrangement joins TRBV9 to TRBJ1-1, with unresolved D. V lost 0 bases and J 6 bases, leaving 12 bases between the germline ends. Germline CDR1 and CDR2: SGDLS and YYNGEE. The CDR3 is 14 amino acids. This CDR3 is CASSVVQFGAEAFF. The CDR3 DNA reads TGTGCCAGCAGCGTAGTTCAGTTCGGCGCTGAAGCTTTCTTT.